This T cell receptor beta chain was identified during a study of OX40 agonist ivuxolimab in advanced cancers. Study background: Ivuxolimab, which is an agonistic anti-OX40 (CD134) antibody, was administered to the patients. Prior therapy, whether anti-PD-1, anti-PD-L1 or anti-CTLA-4, was allowed, and less than 45% had some.

Whole-study findings and limits: Determination of antigen specificity was not performed for the expanded peripheral T cells.

Comments on this clone: What it recognizes is unknown.

Repertoires were generated with immunoSEQ multiplex PCR, while TCRdb's copy carries only in-frame clones and drops some. The repertoire has about 58,000 clones, roughly 87% of them found once; the top ten carry roughly an eighth. This CDR3 has 14 amino acids. The V end lost 5 bases, the J end lost 4 bases, and 12 bases lay between the germline ends. The germline V gene has CDR1 MNHEY and CDR2 SMNVEV (reference sequence). Peripheral blood came from all dose cohorts at three timepoints. This chain connects TRBV27 to TRBJ2-1, with D perhaps matching TRBD2 (6 bases). The sequencing here drew on CD4+ or CD8+ T cells sorted from blood, taken in a trial of the OX40 agonist ivuxolimab. The TCR originated in an adult with an advanced solid tumor such as melanoma, head and neck, liver or kidney cancer. Here the CDR3 DNA reads TGTGCCAGCAGTGCCGGGACTGGATACAATGAGCAGTTCTTC. As protein: CASSAGTGYNEQFF.